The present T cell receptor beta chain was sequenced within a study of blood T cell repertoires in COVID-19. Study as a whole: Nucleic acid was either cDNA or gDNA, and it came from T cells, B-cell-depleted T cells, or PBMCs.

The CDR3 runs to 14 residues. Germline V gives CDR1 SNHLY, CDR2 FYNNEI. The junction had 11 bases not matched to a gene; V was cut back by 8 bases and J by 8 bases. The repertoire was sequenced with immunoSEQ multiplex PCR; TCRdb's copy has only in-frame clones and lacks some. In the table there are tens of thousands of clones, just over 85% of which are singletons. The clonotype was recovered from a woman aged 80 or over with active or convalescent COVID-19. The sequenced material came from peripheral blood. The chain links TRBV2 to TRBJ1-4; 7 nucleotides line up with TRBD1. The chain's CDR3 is CASLLQGGSEKLFF. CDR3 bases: TGTGCCAGCCTGCTGCAGGGGGGTAGCGAAAAACTGTTTTTT.